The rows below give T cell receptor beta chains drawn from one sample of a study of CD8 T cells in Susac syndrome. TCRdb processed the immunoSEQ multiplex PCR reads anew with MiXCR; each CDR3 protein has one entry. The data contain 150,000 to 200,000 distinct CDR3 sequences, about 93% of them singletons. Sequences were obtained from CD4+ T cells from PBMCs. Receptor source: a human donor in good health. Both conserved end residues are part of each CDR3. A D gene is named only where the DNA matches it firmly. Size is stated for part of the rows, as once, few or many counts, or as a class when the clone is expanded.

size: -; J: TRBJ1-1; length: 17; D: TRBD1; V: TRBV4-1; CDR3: CASSQRSGGGLNTEAFF; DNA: TGCGCCAGCAGCCAGAGGTCAGGGGGAGGGTTGAACACTGAAGCTTTCTTT
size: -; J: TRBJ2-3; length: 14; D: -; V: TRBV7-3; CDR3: CASSLMGQTDTQYF; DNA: TGTGCCAGCAGCTTAATGGGGCAGACAGATACGCAGTATTTT
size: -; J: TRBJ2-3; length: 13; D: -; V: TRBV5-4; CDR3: CASAREASDTQYF; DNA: TGTGCCAGCGCTAGAGAAGCGTCAGATACGCAGTATTTT
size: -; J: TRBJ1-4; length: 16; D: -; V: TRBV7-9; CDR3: CASSLDLGRRNEKLFF; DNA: TGTGCCAGCAGCTTGGATTTGGGACGGAGAAATGAAAAACTGTTTTTT
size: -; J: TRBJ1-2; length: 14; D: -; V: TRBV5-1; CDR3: CASSLPGVDYGYTF; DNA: TGCGCCAGCAGCTTGCCGGGGGTCGACTATGGCTACACCTTC
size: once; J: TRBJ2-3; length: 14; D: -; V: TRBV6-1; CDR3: CASSEFRVSDTQYF; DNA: TGTGCCAGCAGTGAATTCAGGGTCTCAGATACGCAGTATTTT
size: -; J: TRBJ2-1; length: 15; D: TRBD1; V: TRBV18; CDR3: CASSPRQGDYNEQFF; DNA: TGTGCCAGCTCACCGCGACAGGGGGATTACAATGAGCAGTTCTTC
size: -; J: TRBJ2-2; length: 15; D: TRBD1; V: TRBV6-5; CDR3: CASKPDRGHTGELFF; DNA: TGTGCCAGCAAACCGGACAGGGGCCATACCGGGGAGCTGTTTTTT
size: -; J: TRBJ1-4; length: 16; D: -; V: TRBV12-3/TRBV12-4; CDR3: CASSPSRGAGNEKLFF; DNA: TGTGCCAGCAGTCCATCGAGGGGGGCTGGTAATGAAAAACTGTTTTTT
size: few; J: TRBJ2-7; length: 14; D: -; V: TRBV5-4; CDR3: CASSLAWKGREQYF; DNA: TGTGCCAGCAGCTTGGCCTGGAAGGGGCGGGAGCAGTACTTC
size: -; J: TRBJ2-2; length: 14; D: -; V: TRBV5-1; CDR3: CASSLWTPTGELFF; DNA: TGCGCCAGCAGCTTATGGACCCCCACCGGGGAGCTGTTTTTT
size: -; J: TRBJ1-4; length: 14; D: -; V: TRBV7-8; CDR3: CASSLTRTNEKLFF; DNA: TGTGCCAGCAGCTTGACACGAACTAATGAAAAACTGTTTTTT
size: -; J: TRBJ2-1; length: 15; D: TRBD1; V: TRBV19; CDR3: CASSHRDRSYNEQFF; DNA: TGTGCCAGTAGCCACCGGGACAGGTCATACAATGAGCAGTTCTTC
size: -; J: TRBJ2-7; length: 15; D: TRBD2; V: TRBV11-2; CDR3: CASSSGLAGGLEQYF; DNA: TGTGCCAGCAGCTCTGGGCTAGCGGGGGGGCTCGAGCAGTACTTC